This TCR beta chain emerged from a study of identical twins. Per germline, CDR1 LGHNA and CDR2 YSLEER. CDR3 length: 13 residues. The V and J ends lost 2 bases and 5 bases respectively, with 6 bases between them. Study-level findings and limits: Out-of-frame alpha sequences shared by twins were enriched for low generation probability.

Concerning this clonotype: The target antigen is unknown.

TCRdb redid the calling of the 5' RACE reads with MiXCR, one entry per CDR3 protein. The sample yields more than 600,000 distinct CDR3 sequences, over 15% seen once. This sample was shared with a second study, whose subject was T cells expressing NK-cell markers.

Material: PBMCs. This TCR came from a woman aged 18-35 years in good health. This rearrangement joins TRBV4-3 to TRBJ2-2; D is possibly TRBD1 (5 bases). CDR3 loop: CASSQRGTGELFF. The CDR3 nucleotides are TGCGCCAGCAGCCAAAGGGGTACCGGGGAGCTGTTTTTT.